What follows are 13 T cell receptor beta chains derived from one specimen sequenced in a study of T cells in Graves' hyperthyroidism and ophthalmopathy (dated by TCRdb to the late 2010s). Library generation was performed with multiplex PCR. The data were produced on an Illumina HiSeq 2000. TCR beta CDR3 regions were amplified from RNA transcripts. The TCR CDR3 was subjected to a first round of RT-PCR using the HTBI primer set and the Qiagen OneStep RT-PCR kit. TCRdb handled the public reads itself, with Q25 trimming in fastp and clone calling in MiXCR, and kept productive beta chains. Every distinct CDR3 protein forms one entry, paired with its most common genes and DNA. Counted in this sample were 300,000 to 350,000 distinct CDR3 sequences; 15% to 20% of them appeared once. 15% to 17% of the sample rests with the top ten. Source material: blood. These receptors were taken from a woman aged 40 to 49 with Graves' ophthalmopathy.

This clonotype was picked up many times. This chain joins TRBV6-1 and TRBJ2-7; D remains ambiguous. Trimming took off 1 base at V and 4 bases at J, with 11 bases between the two ends. The CDR3 spans 14 residues. Germline CDR1 MNHNS, CDR2 SASEGT. The CDR3 DNA is TGTGCCAGCAGTGAAGGTTACGGCCTTTACGAGCAGTACTTC. Translating it yields CASSEGYGLYEQYF.

The table lists this clonotype with many counts. The rearrangement joins TRBV20-1 to TRBJ2-5, with TRBD1 identical over 8 bases. The CDR3 extends over 15 amino acids. J lost 6 bases, V lost 5 bases, and 14 bases had no gene match. Germline V gene sequence: CDR1 DFQATT, CDR2 SNEGSKA (reference sequence). The CDR3 DNA reads TGCAGTGCTCTTGAGGCGGACAGGGTAGCGAAGACCCAGTACTTC. Its protein product is CSALEADRVAKTQYF.

The chain joins TRBV20-1 to TRBJ2-7; the D is unclear. CDR1 is DFQATT and CDR2 is SNEGSKA in the germline V gene (reference sequence). Trimming pared 6 bases from V and 2 bases from J, leaving 14 bases between. The CDR3 runs to 13 residues. The CDR3 sequence: CSAEDLNPYEQYF. The CDR3 bases are TGCAGTGCCGAGGACCTTAACCCCTACGAGCAGTACTTC.

This clonotype came up many times. V and J are TRBV19 and TRBJ2-5, with D perhaps matching TRBD2 (5 bases). This CDR3 region has 14 residues. Germline CDR1 LNHDA, CDR2 SQIVND (reference sequence). V was trimmed by 5 bases and J by 5 bases, leaving 15 bases between them. CDR3 protein: CASSPQLAAETQYF. The CDR3 DNA sequence: TGTGCCAGTAGTCCGCAGCTAGCAGCTGAGACCCAGTACTTC. Full variable domain (missing parts from reference TRBV19 and TRBJ2-5): DGGITQSPKYLFRKEGQNVTLSCEQNLNHDAMYWYRQDPGQGLRLIYYSQIVNDFQKGDIAEGYSVSREKKESFPLTVTSAQKNPTAFYLCASSPQLAAETQYFGPGTRLLVL.

This clonotype was detected many times. This chain links TRBV9 with TRBJ1-1; D ambiguous. V was pared by 0 bases and J by 4 bases, with 10 bases between. Germline V gene lookup returns CDR1 SGDLS and CDR2 YYNGEE. This CDR3 spans 14 amino acids. The CDR3 nucleotides are TGTGCCAGCAGCGTAGGGGCGGTACGCACTGAAGCTTTCTTT. This encodes CASSVGAVRTEAFF.

This clonotype was seen repeatedly, ten times or more. The V and J genes are TRBV6-1 and TRBJ1-5; possible D gene TRBD1, 5 bases. Germline assignment: CDR1 MNHNS and CDR2 SASEGT. Trimming left V 10 bases short and J 5 bases short, with 12 bases between. The CDR3 extends over 12 amino acids. In DNA, the CDR3 is TGTGCCACGGGGAGGGGACATCAGCCCCAGCATTTT. Translation gives CATGRGHQPQHF.

Turning to this clonotype: An end of the junction does not agree with germline; a read error may underlie this. This sequence joins TRBV6-1 and TRBJ1-2; D unresolved. The CDR3 spans 10 residues. CDR1 and CDR2 (germline): MNHNS, SASEGT. The CDR3 spells CDSLQYGYIF. DNA for the CDR3: TGTGACAGCTTGCAGTACGGCTACATCTTC.

Ten or more counts support this clonotype. V usage is TRBV3-1 and J usage is TRBJ2-2, with 9 bases matching TRBD2. The CDR3 totals 17 residues. J gave up 4 bases and V 4 bases, and 10 bases lay outside the gene matches. Germline V gene sequence: CDR1 LGHDT, CDR2 YNNKEL (reference sequence). The DNA of the CDR3 is TGTGCCAGCAGCCGGGTAACGGGACTAGCCGGCACCGGGGAGCTGTTTTTT. Translating gives CASSRVTGLAGTGELFF.

Many counts were recorded for this clonotype. The rearrangement links TRBV28 to TRBJ2-4, with D hard to call. The CDR3 spans 15 residues. V was clipped by 7 bases and J by 5 bases, with 18 bases between them. Germline assignment: CDR1 MDHEN and CDR2 SYDVKM. CDR3 amino acids: CASTSNLSAQNIQYF. Here the CDR3 DNA reads TGTGCCAGCACCTCGAATTTATCAGCACAAAACATTCAGTACTTC.

This clonotype was observed at least ten times. The CDR3 reads CATSRDIGGTGELFF. DNA for the CDR3: TGTGCCACCAGCAGAGATATAGGAGGGACCGGGGAGCTGTTTTTT. J is TRBJ2-2 and V is TRBV15; weak D call: TRBD2 (6 bases). Trimming cost V 0 bases and J 5 bases, with 10 bases left between them. The germline V gene encodes CDR1 LNHNV and CDR2 YYDKDF (reference sequence). CDR3 length: 15 amino acids.

This clonotype showed up many times. This chain uses TRBV4-3 with TRBJ1-3; D uncertain. Germline CDR1 LGHNA, CDR2 YSLEER. With 0 bases removed from V and 4 bases from J, the gap between germline ends came to 10 bases. The CDR3 contains 15 residues. CDR3 in DNA: TGCGCCAGCAGCCAAGAGGTCTCATACGGAAACACCATATATTTT. The encoded protein is CASSQEVSYGNTIYF.

This clonotype has a count of ten or more. The V gene is TRBV9, the J gene TRBJ2-2; D not resolved. The V end was cut by 0 bases, the J end by 6 bases, with 6 bases between. This CDR3 comprises 13 residues. Germline CDR1 reads SGDLS; CDR2 reads YYNGEE. The CDR3 loop reads CASSVEVSGELFF. The CDR3 coding sequence is TGTGCCAGCAGCGTAGAAGTGTCCGGGGAGCTGTTTTTT. The full variable domain, with the rest looked up from reference TRBV9 and TRBJ2-2, is DSGVTQTPKHLITATGQRVTLRCSPRSGDLSVYWYQQSLDQGLQFLIQYYNGEERAKGNILERFSAQQFPDLHSELNLSSLELGDSALYFCASSVEVSGELFFGEGSRLTVL.

The rearrangement uses TRBV7-4 and TRBJ2-7, with 7 bases that match TRBD2. This CDR3 spans 17 amino acids. The V gene's germline CDR1 is SGHVT and CDR2 SQSDAQ. V was clipped by 4 bases and J by 0 bases; unmatched bases: 12. The CDR3 region is CASSYSGRARPSYEQYF. In DNA, the CDR3 is TGTGCCAGCAGCTACTCAGGGAGGGCCCGACCCTCCTACGAGCAGTACTTC.